The T cell receptor beta chain described here comes from a study of T cells in Graves' hyperthyroidism and ophthalmopathy. This clonotype was recorded a few times. From RNA transcripts, TCR beta CDR3 regions were amplified. The primer set for the first-round RT-PCR of the TCR CDR3 was HTBI. TCRdb reprocessed the multiplex PCR reads via MiXCR and lists one record per CDR3 protein. The profile shows over 550,000 distinct CDR3 sequences, approximately 15% of them singletons. Stable Graves' hyperthyroidism denoted no ophthalmopathy progression over 18 months. Patients aged 18 to 65 had newly diagnosed hyperthyroidism that had lasted under 2 months. The study based diagnoses on clinical symptoms, serum thyroxine and TRAb, thyroid ultrasound and orbital computed tomography. Germline V gene sequence: CDR1 GTSNPN, CDR2 SVGIG (reference sequence). V dropped 1 base and J dropped 0; count of bases not matched to a gene: 6. This CDR3 region has 15 residues.

The sample taken for sequencing was blood. This chain uses TRBV30 with TRBJ2-7; 7 nucleotides match TRBD1. This clonotype was obtained from a young woman with Graves' hyperthyroidism. The chain's CDR3 is CAWSGDSLGSYEQYF. DNA of the CDR3: TGTGCCTGGAGTGGGGACAGTTTGGGCTCCTACGAGCAGTACTTC.